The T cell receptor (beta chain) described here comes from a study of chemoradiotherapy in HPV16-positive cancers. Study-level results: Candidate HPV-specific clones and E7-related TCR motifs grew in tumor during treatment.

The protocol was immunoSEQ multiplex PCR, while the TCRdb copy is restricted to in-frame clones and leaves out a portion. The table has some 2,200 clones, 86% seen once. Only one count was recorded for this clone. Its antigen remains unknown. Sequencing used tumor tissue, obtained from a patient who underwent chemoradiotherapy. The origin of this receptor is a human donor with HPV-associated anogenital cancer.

For the CDR3, the DNA is TGTGCCAGCTCACCCCCCCCAGGGGGCTACGAGCAGTACTTC. Its protein product is CASSPPPGGYEQYF. The V gene is TRBV18, the J gene TRBJ2-7, with 7 bases that match TRBD1. The CDR3 is made up of 14 amino acids. V shed 3 bases and J 3 bases; nucleotides not matched to a gene: 5. Per germline, CDR1 KGHSH and CDR2 LQKENI. Using reference TRBV18 and TRBJ2-7 for the parts outside the CDR3, the full variable domain is NAGVMQNPRHLVRRRGQEARLRCSPMKGHSHVYWYRQLPEEGLKFMVYLQKENIIDESGMPKERFSAEFPKEGPSILRIQQVVRGDSAAYFCASSPPPGGYEQYFGPGTRLTVT.